The present T cell receptor (beta chain) was sequenced within a study of OX40 agonist ivuxolimab in advanced cancers. Looking at the study overall: Ivuxolimab doses were 0.01, 0.1, 0.3, 1.5, 3 or 10 mg/kg every 2 weeks. The mean age was roughly 60 years, ranging from 23 to 79, with approximately 83% of participants male. Findings and limits, study-wide: Mean expanded clone counts were higher in CD8+ than CD4+ T cells.

Note on this clone: Its specificity is not known.

Here immunoSEQ multiplex PCR was the method, and the copy in TCRdb shows in-frame clones only, minus some. The sample has about 58,000 clones; roughly 84% are singletons. The sample consisted of CD4+ or CD8+ T cells sorted from blood, taken in a trial of the OX40 agonist ivuxolimab. The TCR comes from an adult with an advanced solid tumor such as melanoma, head and neck, liver or kidney cancer.

Here the CDR3 DNA reads TGTGCCAGCAGTCACAAGACAGGGAGCTCCTACGAGCAGTACTTC. It is translated as CASSHKTGSSYEQYF. The chain joins TRBV6-5 to TRBJ2-7; 7 nucleotides match TRBD1. CDR1 and CDR2 (germline): MNHEY, SVGAGI. The CDR3 length is 15 residues. Trimming removed 5 bases from V and 0 bases from J; junction bases left unmatched: 7.